This T cell receptor beta chain was documented in a study of blood T cell repertoires in COVID-19. Study as a whole: The origin of the acute and convalescent COVID-19 samples was the United States, Italy and Spain. T cells, B-cell-depleted T cells, or PBMCs provided the cDNA or gDNA that served as material.

Source study methods: Amplification of reference gene primers provided the estimated nucleated cell counts. Generated by immunoSEQ multiplex PCR, the TCRdb table keeps only in-frame clones and is missing some. V and J calls and clone size are copied from that table; D and trimming were computed from the DNA. In the table there are about 90,000 clones, 84% of which are singletons. In germline, CDR1 is SGHRS, CDR2 YFSETQ. Trimming removed 4 bases at V and 5 bases at J, with 13 bases between. The CDR3 is 15 amino acids. The TCR sequence derives from a man in his 60s with acute or convalescent COVID-19. The specimen was peripheral blood. This chain links TRBV5-1 with TRBJ1-6; D gene unclear. The CDR3 DNA reads TGCGCCAGCAGCCCCGAGGGTCTCGATAATTCACCCCTCCACTTT. Protein: CASSPEGLDNSPLHF.